This TCR beta chain was recorded in a study of siplizumab effects on memory and regulatory T cells. Findings and caveats of the study: For mappable alloreactive CD4+ clones, the mean Treg-derived fraction was about 72% with siplizumab and roughly 25% in controls.

Generated by immunoSEQ multiplex PCR, the TCRdb table keeps only in-frame clones and is missing some. The table shows over 85,000 clones, with 85% to 95% occurring only once. V lost 1 base and J 5 bases, leaving 8 bases between the germline ends. Per the germline V gene, CDR1 is SGHNT and CDR2 is YENEEA. This CDR3 has 13 amino acids. Note on this clone: The antigen remains unidentified.

The clonotype comes from a human donor in good health. The J gene is TRBJ1-1, the V gene TRBV11-3; D is unclear. The sample consisted of non-Treg CD4+ T cells sorted from blood. The CDR3 region is CASSLVRGTEAFF. Written as DNA, the CDR3 is TGTGCCAGCAGCTTAGTTCGGGGAACTGAAGCTTTCTTT. Supplemented by reference TRBV11-3 and TRBJ1-1, the full variable domain reads EAGVVQSPRYKIIEKKQPVAFWCNPISGHNTLYWYLQNLGQGPELLIRYENEEAVDDSQLPKDRFSAERLKGVDSTLKIQPAELGDSAVYLCASSLVRGTEAFFGQGTRLTVV.